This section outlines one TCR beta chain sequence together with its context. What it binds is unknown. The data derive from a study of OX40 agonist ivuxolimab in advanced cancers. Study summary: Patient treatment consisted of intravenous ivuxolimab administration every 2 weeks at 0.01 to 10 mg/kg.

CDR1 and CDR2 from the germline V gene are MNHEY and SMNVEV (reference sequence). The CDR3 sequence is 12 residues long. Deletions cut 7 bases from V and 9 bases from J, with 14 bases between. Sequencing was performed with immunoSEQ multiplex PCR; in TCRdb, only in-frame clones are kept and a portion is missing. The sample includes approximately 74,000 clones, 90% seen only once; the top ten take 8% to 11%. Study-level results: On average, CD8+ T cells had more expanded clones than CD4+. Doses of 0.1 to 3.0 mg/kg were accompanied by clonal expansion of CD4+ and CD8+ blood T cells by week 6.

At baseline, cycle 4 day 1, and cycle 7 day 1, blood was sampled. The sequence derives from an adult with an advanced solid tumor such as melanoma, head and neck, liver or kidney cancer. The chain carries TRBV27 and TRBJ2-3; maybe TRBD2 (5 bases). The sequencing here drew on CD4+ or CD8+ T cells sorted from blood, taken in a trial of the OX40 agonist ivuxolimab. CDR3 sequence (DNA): TGTGCCAGCACCTCGAGCGGTCTAACGCAGTATTTT. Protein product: CASTSSGLTQYF.